Listed here are 9 T cell receptor beta chains from one sample, sequenced in a study of cytomegalovirus exposure and HLA in healthy donors. The PCR was carried out with 60 Vbeta primers and 13 Jbeta primers. Some clones are missing from TCRdb's copy, which holds only in-frame ones; the method was immunoSEQ multiplex PCR. In the table there are 130,000 or so clones, roughly three quarters of which are singletons. The sequencing sample was made of PBMCs. These receptors all come from a male donor in good health and CMV-seronegative.

The V gene is TRBV19, the J gene TRBJ1-6, with D possibly TRBD1 on 6 matching bases. The ends were cut back, 5 bases at V and 5 bases at J, with 10 bases in the middle. This CDR3 region has 14 residues. Germline-derived CDR1 and CDR2 are LNHDA and SQIVND (reference sequence). CDR3 residues: CASSGPGDNSPLHF. Here the CDR3 DNA reads TGTGCCAGTAGTGGGCCAGGGGATAATTCACCCCTCCACTTT.

The V gene is TRBV11-3, the J gene TRBJ2-4, with a weak D call TRBD1 (6 bases). The CDR3 extends over 15 amino acids. Trimming stripped 5 bases from V and 1 base from J, with 12 bases between. Per germline, CDR1 SGHNT and CDR2 YENEEA. DNA of the CDR3: TGTGCCAGCAGCGATACAGGGTGGGCCAAAAACATTCAGTACTTC. It yields the protein CASSDTGWAKNIQYF.

V and J are TRBV2 and TRBJ2-2, with 11 bases matching TRBD1. V was clipped by 5 bases and J by 6 bases; unmatched bases: 8. There are 16 residues in the CDR3. Germline loops: CDR1 SNHLY, CDR2 FYNNEI. The CDR3 nucleotides are TGTGCCAGCAGTCGGGACAGGGGGTCATGGGCCGGGGAGCTGTTTTTT. This encodes CASSRDRGSWAGELFF.

The V call is TRBV27, the J call TRBJ2-2, with unresolved D. Germline CDR1 and CDR2: MNHEY and SMNVEV (reference sequence). The CDR3 sequence is 14 residues long. Trimming took 3 bases from V and 6 from J, leaving 11 bases between them. DNA for the CDR3: TGTGCCAGCAGTTTCCAGGTGACCGCCGGGGAGCTGTTTTTT. This codes for CASSFQVTAGELFF.

This chain connects TRBV7-9 to TRBJ1-6, with TRBD1 identical over 7 bases. V lost 3 bases to trimming and J lost 5 bases; unmatched junction nucleotides: 13. The CDR3 contains 18 residues. Germline CDR1 is SEHNR and CDR2 is FQNEAQ (reference sequence). The CDR3 spells CASSFGDRDAPNNSPLHF. The CDR3 bases are TGTGCCAGCAGCTTCGGAGACAGGGACGCCCCGAATAATTCACCCCTCCACTTT.

The chain combines TRBV5-4 with TRBJ2-1; 15 positions agree with TRBD2. The V gene's germline CDR1 is SGHNT and CDR2 YYREEE (reference sequence). V lost 3 bases to trimming and J lost 11 bases; unmatched junction nucleotides: 9. The CDR3 spans 16 residues. The CDR3 DNA is TGTGCCAGCAGCTGGGGACTAGCGGGGGGCCCCGGGAAGCAGTTCTTC. It encodes CASSWGLAGGPGKQFF. Together with reference TRBV5-4 and TRBJ2-1, the CDR3 gives the full variable domain: ETGVTQSPTHLIKTRGQQVTLRCSSQSGHNTVSWYQQALGQGPQFIFQYYREEENGRGNFPPRFSGLQFPNYSSELNVNALELDDSALYLCASSWGLAGGPGKQFFGPGTRLTVL.

The count of this clone is one. This chain connects TRBV5-1 to TRBJ1-3; the D gene is possibly TRBD1 (6 bases). This CDR3 region has 14 residues. Germline CDR1 is SGHRS and CDR2 is YFSETQ. V was cut by 3 bases and J by 2 bases, with 9 bases left in between. As DNA, the CDR3 is TGCGCCAGCAGCTCAGGACAGCCTGGAAACACCATATATTTT. This codes for CASSSGQPGNTIYF.

This rearrangement joins TRBV19 to TRBJ2-2; TRBD2 agrees at 11 bases. The ends lost 5 bases at V and 5 bases at J; junction bases unmatched: 4. CDR1 and CDR2 from the germline V gene are LNHDA and SQIVND (reference sequence). This CDR3 region has 15 residues. The CDR3 nucleotides are TGTGCCAGTAGTTGGACTAGCGGGTGGACCGGGGAGCTGTTTTTT. It yields the protein CASSWTSGWTGELFF.

This chain links TRBV25-1 with TRBJ1-6, with TRBD1 matching over 7 bases. The CDR3 totals 14 residues. CDR1 and CDR2 from the germline V gene are MGHDK and SYGVNS. With V trimmed by 5 bases and J by 10 bases, 8 bases remained unmatched. The CDR3 reads CASSSGGLSSPLHF. The CDR3 DNA reads TGTGCCAGCAGTTCAGGGGGTTTGAGCTCACCCCTCCACTTT.